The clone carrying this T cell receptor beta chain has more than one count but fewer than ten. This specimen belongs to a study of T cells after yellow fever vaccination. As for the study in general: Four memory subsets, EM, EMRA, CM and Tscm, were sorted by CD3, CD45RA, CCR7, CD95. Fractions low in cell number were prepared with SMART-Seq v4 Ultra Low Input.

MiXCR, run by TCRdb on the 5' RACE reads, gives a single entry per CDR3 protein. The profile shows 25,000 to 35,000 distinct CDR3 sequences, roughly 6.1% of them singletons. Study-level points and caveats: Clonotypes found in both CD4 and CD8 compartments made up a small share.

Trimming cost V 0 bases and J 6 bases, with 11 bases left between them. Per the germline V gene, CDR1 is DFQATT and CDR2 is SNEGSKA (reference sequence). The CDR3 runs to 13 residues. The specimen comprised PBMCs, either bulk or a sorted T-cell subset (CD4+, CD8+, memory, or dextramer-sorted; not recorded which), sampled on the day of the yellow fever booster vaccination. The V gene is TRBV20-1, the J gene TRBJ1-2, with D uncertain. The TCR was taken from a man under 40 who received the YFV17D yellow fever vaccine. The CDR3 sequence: CSAREGLGNGYTF. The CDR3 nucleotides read TGCAGTGCTAGAGAAGGTTTGGGGAATGGCTACACCTTC.